This T cell receptor (beta chain) was documented in a study of T cells in Graves' hyperthyroidism and ophthalmopathy. With 6 bases clipped from V and 3 bases from J, the junction kept 7 bases outside the gene matches. This CDR3 has 14 amino acids. The germline gives CDR1 MNHEY, CDR2 SVGAGI. Amplification targeted TCR beta CDR3 regions from RNA transcripts. TCR CDR3 underwent first-round RT-PCR with the HTBI primer set. MiXCR, applied by TCRdb to the multiplex PCR reads, yields one record per CDR3 protein. This table holds fewer than 350,000 distinct CDR3 sequences, 15% to 20% found once. This clonotype was detected ten times or more.

The chain links TRBV6-5 to TRBJ1-1, with 7 bases matching TRBD1. The clonotype was recovered from a woman aged 40 to 50 with Graves' ophthalmopathy. Sequenced: blood. Here the CDR3 DNA reads TGTGCCAGCAGACAGGGGAGGTGGGACACTGAAGCTTTCTTT. Its translation: CASRQGRWDTEAFF.